This T cell receptor (beta chain) was sequenced in a study of cytomegalovirus exposure and HLA in healthy donors. Looking at the study overall: As released early, the data held 65 million to 90 million unique TCRs from HLA-typed donors. Study observations and caveats: Within an earlier analysis, most TCR beta V segments proved productive either about 90% or about 30% of the time.

CDR3 length: 15 amino acids. V was pared by 1 base and J by 2 bases, with 11 bases between. The germline gives CDR1 SGHVS, CDR2 FNYEAQ. Amplification used 60 Vbeta primers and 13 Jbeta primers. Per the original data handling: The count from a later analysis was 70 million to 85 million unique TCR beta chains, some 12 million of them shared. Sequenced by immunoSEQ multiplex PCR; TCRdb stores in-frame clones only, minus some. Clone size and V and J calls were adopted from that table, with D and trimming inferred from the DNA. In the table there are about 150,000 clones, about 74% of which are singletons. As regards this clone: The antigen is not known.

This TCR came from a middle-aged woman in good health and CMV-seronegative. Source material: PBMCs. This chain uses TRBV7-6 with TRBJ1-1; D may be TRBD1 (6 bases). The CDR3 sequence: CASSLGAGVNTEAFF. In DNA, the CDR3 is TGTGCCAGCAGCTTAGGAGCAGGGGTTAACACTGAAGCTTTCTTT. The full variable domain, its missing parts supplied by reference TRBV7-6 and TRBJ1-1, is GAGVSQSPRYKVTKRGQDVALRCDPISGHVSLYWYRQALGQGPEFLTYFNYEAQQDKSGLPNDRFSAERPEGSISTLTIQRTEQRDSAMYRCASSLGAGVNTEAFFGQGTRLTVV.